This T cell receptor (beta chain) was identified during a study of cytomegalovirus exposure and HLA in healthy donors. Study-wide points: Presence/absence comparisons presumed near-even sequencing depth among donors.

The CDR3 consists of 17 residues. CDR1 is GTSNPN, CDR2 SVGIG, per germline (reference sequence). Between the trimmed V and J ends, which lost 2 bases and 4 bases, there was a span of 23 bases. As regards this clone: Its cognate antigen is unknown.

Unrecorded immune exposures were likely, despite nominal health at sampling. The PCR was carried out with 60 Vbeta primers and 13 Jbeta primers. Assay: immunoSEQ multiplex PCR; the TCRdb copy retains only in-frame clones and omits some. This table holds some 170,000 clones, around three quarters found once. Specimen: PBMCs. The V call is TRBV30, the J call TRBJ1-1, with D hard to call. This receptor was taken from a man younger than 40 in good health and CMV-seropositive. The CDR3 protein is CAWSSWASGRVITEAFF. The CDR3 DNA reads as TGTGCCTGGAGTTCCTGGGCTTCTGGGCGGGTGATCACTGAAGCTTTCTTT.